This T cell receptor beta chain emerged from a study of T cell responses to AZD1222 COVID-19 vaccine. Here immunoSEQ multiplex PCR was the method, and the copy in TCRdb shows in-frame clones only, minus some. The sample has around 200,000 clones; approximately 91% are singletons. The V end was cut by 4 bases, the J end by 2 bases, with 9 bases between. Germline values: CDR1 SGHDN, CDR2 FVKESK. CDR3 length: 13 residues. Findings and limits, study-wide: Most donors were white British, females outnumbered males, and clonal diversity was possibly underestimated.

Comments on this clone: The antigen is not known.

The chain recombines TRBV14 with TRBJ2-7; D not certain. The specimen comprised peripheral blood, sampled on day 0 of AZD1222 vaccination. The origin of this receptor is an adult in good health. This chain's CDR3 is CASSPGITYEQYF. CDR3 nucleotide sequence: TGTGCCAGCAGCCCAGGAATCACCTACGAGCAGTACTTC.